This passage covers 20 T cell receptor beta chains from one sample sequenced in a study of blood T cell repertoires in COVID-19. Sequenced by immunoSEQ multiplex PCR; TCRdb stores in-frame clones only, minus some. The top ten hold 3.5% to 4% of the sample, which has 95,000 to 150,000 clones, approximately 81% seen once. Sequenced input: peripheral blood. The receptor source for this set is a woman between 45 and 65 years old with acute or convalescent COVID-19.

The rearrangement links TRBV28 to TRBJ1-2, with D possibly being TRBD1 (5 bases). The CDR3 covers 12 residues. Looked up from germline, CDR1 is MDHEN and CDR2 is SYDVKM. Trimming pared 2 bases from V and 8 bases from J, leaving 9 bases between. CDR3 sequence: CASSLKGRGYTF. CDR3 nucleotide sequence: TGTGCCAGCAGTTTAAAGGGGCGAGGCTACACCTTC.

Here the CDR3 DNA reads TGTGCCAGCAGTGAAGCCCGGACAGGGGCCGCCTTCAATCAGCCCCAGCATTTT. Translating it yields CASSEARTGAAFNQPQHF. The chain has TRBV6-1 and TRBJ1-5; 9 bases match TRBD1. The germline V gene encodes CDR1 MNHNS and CDR2 SASEGT. This CDR3 region has 18 residues. The V and J ends lost 0 bases and 3 bases, in that order; junction bases with no gene match: 9.

The chain employs TRBV5-5 and TRBJ2-1, with 10 bases matching TRBD1. Germline CDR1 is SGHKS and CDR2 is YYEKEE (reference sequence). The CDR3 spans 15 residues. The junction had 5 bases not matched to a gene; V was cut back by 1 base and J by 7 bases. The CDR3 loop is CASSLRDRGRNEQFF. The CDR3 DNA reads TGTGCCAGCAGCTTGCGGGACAGGGGTCGAAATGAGCAGTTCTTC.

This clone was seen a few times. The rearrangement links TRBV6-5 to TRBJ2-7, with 7 bases that match TRBD1. This CDR3 spans 13 amino acids. Germline trimming cut 6 bases from V and 1 base from J; bases unmatched to any gene: 3. The germline CDR1 and CDR2 sequences are MNHEY and SVGAGI. The CDR3 DNA reads as TGTGCCAGCAGCTCGGGACAGTCCTACGAGCAGTACTTC. Encoded protein: CASSSGQSYEQYF.

This chain's CDR3 is CASNDRGRNTEAFF. DNA for the CDR3: TGTGCCAGCAACGACAGGGGGAGGAACACTGAAGCTTTCTTT. The genes are TRBV11-2 and TRBJ1-1, with TRBD1 matching 9 bases. The J segment lost 1 base and the V segment lost 7 bases, leaving 4 bases of the junction unmatched. This CDR3 contains 14 residues. In germline, CDR1 is SGHAT, CDR2 FQNNGV.

J is TRBJ1-1 and V is TRBV4-2; D is uncertain. V lost 0 bases, J lost 4 bases, and 12 bases lay in between. This CDR3 comprises 15 residues. Germline values: CDR1 LGHNA, CDR2 YNFKEQ. The DNA of the CDR3 is TGTGCCAGCAGCCAAGAAGCAAGAGGGTTCACTGAAGCTTTCTTT. Protein product: CASSQEARGFTEAFF.

The chain couples TRBV5-1 to TRBJ2-7; D uncertain. The CDR3 runs to 14 residues. Deletions cut 5 bases from V and 6 bases from J, with 18 bases between. CDR1 and CDR2 (germline): SGHRS, YFSETQ. As DNA, the CDR3 is TGCGCCAGCAGGTTGACACTCACAGCCGTCGAGCAGTACTTC. It translates to CASRLTLTAVEQYF.

The CDR3 sequence: CASSFGLAGAYEQYF. CDR3 DNA: TGTGCCAGCAGTTTCGGACTAGCGGGGGCTTACGAGCAGTACTTC. The rearrangement joins TRBV6-5 to TRBJ2-7, with TRBD2 matching over 13 bases. V gave up 4 bases and J gave up 4 bases; unmatched junction bases: 4. The CDR3 has 15 amino acids. Looked up from germline, CDR1 is MNHEY and CDR2 is SVGAGI.

CDR3 residues: CASSPQGALSNQPQHF. Written as DNA, the CDR3 is TGTGCCAGCAGTCCCCAGGGGGCTTTAAGCAATCAGCCCCAGCATTTT. This chain connects TRBV2 to TRBJ1-5; 8 bases match TRBD1. The V and J ends lost 5 bases and 1 base, in that order; junction bases with no gene match: 7. Germline loops: CDR1 SNHLY, CDR2 FYNNEI. CDR3 length: 16 residues.

This clone was detected a few times. Germline is not matched at one junction end, which may reflect a read error. The chain recombines TRBV28 with TRBJ2-5, with 7 bases fitting TRBD2. Germline loops: CDR1 MDHEN, CDR2 SYDVKM. The CDR3 spans 12 residues. The DNA for the CDR3 is TGTGCCAGCAGTTCCCCGCCGGGACTACCGAACTTC. The encoded protein is CASSSPPGLPNF.

The chain carries TRBV10-3 and TRBJ2-6, with 12 bases fitting TRBD2. This CDR3 comprises 17 residues. Germline-derived CDR1 and CDR2 are ENHRY and SYGVKD. The V and J ends lost 4 bases and 2 bases, in that order; junction bases with no gene match: 3. CDR3 in DNA: TGTGCCATCAGTGGGCTAGCGGGAGGGACTGGGGCCAACGTCCTGACTTTC. Translating gives CAISGLAGGTGANVLTF.

The J gene is TRBJ2-7, the V gene TRBV28; D perhaps matches TRBD2 (6 bases). The germline CDR1 and CDR2 sequences are MDHEN and SYDVKM. The CDR3 consists of 13 residues. The V and J ends lost 5 bases and 4 bases respectively, with 12 bases between them. CDR3 residues: CASSQEGPYEQYF. The CDR3, as DNA: TGTGCCAGCAGTCAGGAGGGACCGTACGAGCAGTACTTC.

Turning to this clone: Distinct nucleotide sequences in the sample also encode this CDR3. The chain uses TRBV6-5 and TRBJ1-1; a weak D match, TRBD1 (6 bases). The V gene's germline CDR1 is MNHEY and CDR2 SVGAGI. CDR3 length: 12 amino acids. V dropped 6 bases and J dropped 3 bases, with 8 bases sitting between them. The CDR3 DNA is TGTGCCAGCAGGAACAGGGACACTGAAGCTTTCTTT. This encodes CASRNRDTEAFF.

V and J are TRBV19 and TRBJ2-1; tentative D call: TRBD1 (6 bases). The CDR3 length is 14 residues. Deletions cut 4 bases from V and 8 bases from J, with 15 bases between. Germline CDR1 reads LNHDA; CDR2 reads SQIVND (reference sequence). CDR3 residues: CASSNTNRVHEQFF. The CDR3 DNA follows: TGTGCCAGTAGTAACACCAACAGGGTCCATGAGCAGTTCTTC.

This clone was recorded a few times. The identical CDR3 is also encoded by other nucleotide sequences in the sample. CDR3 sequence: CASSLTANQPQHF. CDR3 coding DNA: TGTGCCAGCAGTTTGACAGCAAATCAGCCCCAGCATTTT. The chain joins TRBV12-3 or TRBV12-4 to TRBJ1-5; TRBD1 is a possible D gene (5 bases). The ends were cut back, 3 bases at V and 4 bases at J, with 7 bases in the middle. This CDR3 contains 13 residues.

Of note for this clone: Other nucleotide sequences from this sample produce the same CDR3. The V and J genes are TRBV29-1 and TRBJ2-3, with 7 bases fitting TRBD2. The germline V gene has CDR1 SQVTM and CDR2 ANQGSEA. The CDR3 has 14 amino acids. CDR3 sequence (DNA): TGCAGTGCCCGCCCGTCGCGCGGGGGAGATACGCAGTATTTT. Protein sequence: CSARPSRGGDTQYF.

This clone was counted a few times. The genes are TRBV30 and TRBJ2-7, with 8 positions matching TRBD2. V was pared by 7 bases and J by 2 bases, with 4 bases of the junction left unmatched. The germline CDR1 and CDR2 sequences are GTSNPN and SVGIG (reference sequence). This CDR3 comprises 12 residues. Written as DNA, the CDR3 is TGTGCCTTGATAGCGGGAACCTACGAGCAGTACTTC. It codes for CALIAGTYEQYF.

For this clone: The same CDR3 can be traced to other DNA sequences in this sample. The rearrangement joins TRBV18 to TRBJ2-5; 7 bases agree with TRBD2. The trim removed 6 bases at V and 4 bases at J, leaving 8 bases unmatched. The V gene's germline CDR1 is KGHSH and CDR2 LQKENI. CDR3 length: 14 amino acids. The CDR3 spells CASSLGGSGETQYF. CDR3 DNA: TGTGCCAGCTCGCTGGGGGGGAGCGGAGAGACCCAGTACTTC. Full variable domain (outside the CDR3, taken from reference TRBV18 and TRBJ2-5): NAGVMQNPRHLVRRRGQEARLRCSPMKGHSHVYWYRQLPEEGLKFMVYLQKENIIDESGMPKERFSAEFPKEGPSILRIQQVVRGDSAAYFCASSLGGSGETQYFGPGTRLLVL.

This clone appeared a single time. V usage is TRBV15 and J usage is TRBJ1-2; a possible D gene is TRBD1 (5 bases). Trimming took 1 base from V and 3 from J, leaving 9 bases between them. This CDR3 is 14 amino acids long. CDR1 LNHNV and CDR2 YYDKDF come from the germline V gene (reference sequence). The CDR3 DNA is TGTGCCACCAGCAGAGGGCAGGGTTACTATGGCTACACCTTC. The encoded protein is CATSRGQGYYGYTF.

The gene calls are TRBV25-1 and TRBJ1-2, with a weak D call TRBD1 (6 bases). The CDR3 is made up of 17 amino acids. The germline V and J ends were trimmed by 4 bases and 4 bases, with 22 bases remaining between them. Germline lookup yields CDR1 MGHDK and CDR2 SYGVNS. The CDR3: CASSGEQGSSPSYGYTF. The CDR3, as DNA: TGTGCCAGCAGTGGCGAGCAGGGGTCGTCCCCCTCCTATGGCTACACCTTC.